This T cell receptor (beta chain) was obtained from a study of blood T cell repertoires in COVID-19 (dated by TCRdb to between 2020 and 2021). With respect to the entire study: The collaborator samples originated in the United States, Italy and Spain and spanned the acute and convalescent phases of COVID-19. The prospective study material was composed of cDNA or gDNA derived from T cells, B-cell-depleted T cells, or PBMCs. Subjects who had been exposed to COVID-19, were actively infected with it, or had recovered from it provided the deeply sampled blood TCRbeta repertoires that made up the dataset. The repertoires were released in a freely available public database intended as a resource for research on the immune response to SARS-CoV-2. The samples were drawn from the first 160 participants of the ongoing ImmuneRACE study and from 1,254 subjects provided by 6 global collaborators. Nearly every sample came with metadata listing a de-identified subject ID, COVID-19 status, age in years and sex. Where available, HLA class I and class II types were obtained from metadata supplied by the sample provider rather than from assay-based typing.

TCRbeta CDR3 regions were amplified from genomic DNA by means of the immunoSEQ Assay, a bias-controlled multiplex PCR. As for how the authors treated the data: Nucleated cell counts per sample were estimated from amplification of reference gene primers within the assay. To quantify the absolute abundance of each unique TCRbeta CDR3 rearrangement, sequence reads were collapsed and filtered. For each sample, productive Simpson clonality was calculated as the square root of Simpson's diversity index over productive rearrangements. Held by TCRdb, this immuneACCESS table contains in-frame sequences only and omits some clones. Under half of the omission traces to an unresolved V gene where checked; the cause of the rest is unknown. D and trimming were read from the DNA, whereas the V and J calls and clone size are those reported in that table. The sample includes around 52,000 clones, with 82% observed a single time. The top ten clonotypes cover under 25% of the sample.

Collaborating institutions collected whole blood in K2EDTA tubes following their own protocols. Collaborator samples were shipped for TCRbeta analysis as frozen whole blood, isolated PBMCs, or DNA extracted from either sample type. The V end gives up 6 bases and the J end 4 bases, leaving 9 bases in the junction not matched to a gene. CDR1 is given as SNHLY and CDR2 as FYNNEI, both from the germline V gene. Taken from cysteine to phenylalanine, the CDR3 has 15 residues. Solely the CDR3 DNA is kept, with 45 bases framed from the first base. This clone has only one observation. Its specific antigen is unknown. No much larger clone is present one base from it, and per-base qualities are unavailable. Results the study describes overall, beyond this receptor: How much clinical and demographic metadata was included differed by source and by participant, and the metadata was provided uncurated.

The TCR comes from an older woman with acute or convalescent COVID-19. The chain couples TRBV2 to TRBJ2-1; TRBD2 agrees with 7 junctional bases. The sequencing sample was made of peripheral blood. The sequence in DNA is TGTGCCAGCAGCCCAGGGCGGGGGTCATACAATGAGCAGTTCTTC. Translated, this gives CASSPGRGSYNEQFF.